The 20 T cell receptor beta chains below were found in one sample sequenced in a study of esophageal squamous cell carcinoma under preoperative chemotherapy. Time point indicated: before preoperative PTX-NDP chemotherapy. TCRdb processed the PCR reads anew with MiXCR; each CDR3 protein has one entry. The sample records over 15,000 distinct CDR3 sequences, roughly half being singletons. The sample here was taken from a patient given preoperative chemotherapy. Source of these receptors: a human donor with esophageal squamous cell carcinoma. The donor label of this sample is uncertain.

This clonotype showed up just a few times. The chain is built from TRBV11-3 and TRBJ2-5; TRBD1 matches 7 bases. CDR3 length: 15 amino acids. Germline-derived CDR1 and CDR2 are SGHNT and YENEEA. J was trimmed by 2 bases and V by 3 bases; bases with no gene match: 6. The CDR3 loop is CASSLGTAKQETQYF. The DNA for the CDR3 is TGTGCCAGCAGCTTGGGGACAGCGAAACAAGAGACCCAGTACTTC. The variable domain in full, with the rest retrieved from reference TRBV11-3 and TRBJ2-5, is EAGVVQSPRYKIIEKKQPVAFWCNPISGHNTLYWYLQNLGQGPELLIRYENEEAVDDSQLPKDRFSAERLKGVDSTLKIQPAELGDSAVYLCASSLGTAKQETQYFGPGTRLLVL.

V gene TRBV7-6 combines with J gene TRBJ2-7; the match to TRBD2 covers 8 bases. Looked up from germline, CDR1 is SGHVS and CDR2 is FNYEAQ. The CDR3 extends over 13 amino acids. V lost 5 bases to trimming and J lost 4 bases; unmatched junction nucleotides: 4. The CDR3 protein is CASSETSVYEQYF. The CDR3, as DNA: TGTGCCAGCAGCGAGACTAGCGTTTACGAGCAGTACTTC.

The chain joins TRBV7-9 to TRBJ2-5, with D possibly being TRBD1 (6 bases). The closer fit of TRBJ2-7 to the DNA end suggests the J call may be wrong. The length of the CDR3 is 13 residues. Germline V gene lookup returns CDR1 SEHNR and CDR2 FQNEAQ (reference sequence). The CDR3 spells CASSSQGFYEQYF. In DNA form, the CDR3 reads TGTGCCAGCAGCTCCCAGGGGTTCTACGAGCAGTACTTC.

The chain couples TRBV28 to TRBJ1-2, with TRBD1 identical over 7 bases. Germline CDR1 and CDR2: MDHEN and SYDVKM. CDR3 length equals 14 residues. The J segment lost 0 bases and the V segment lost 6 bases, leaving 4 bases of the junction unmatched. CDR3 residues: CASRRQGANYGYTF. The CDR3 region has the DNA TGTGCCAGCAGGCGACAGGGAGCTAACTATGGCTACACCTTC.

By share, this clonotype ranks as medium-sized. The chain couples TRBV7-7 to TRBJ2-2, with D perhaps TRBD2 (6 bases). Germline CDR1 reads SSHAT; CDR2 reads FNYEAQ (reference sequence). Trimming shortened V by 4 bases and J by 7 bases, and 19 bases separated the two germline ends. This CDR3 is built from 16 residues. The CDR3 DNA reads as TGTGCCAGCAGCTGGGCGGTAGAGGGAGGCGGCGGGGAGCTGTTTTTT. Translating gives CASSWAVEGGGGELFF.

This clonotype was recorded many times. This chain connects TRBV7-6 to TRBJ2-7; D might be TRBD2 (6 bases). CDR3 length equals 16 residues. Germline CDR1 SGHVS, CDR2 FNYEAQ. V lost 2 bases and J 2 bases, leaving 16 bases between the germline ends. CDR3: CASSLNPGTGAYEQYF. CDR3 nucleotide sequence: TGTGCCAGCAGCTTAAATCCCGGGACGGGGGCCTACGAGCAGTACTTC.

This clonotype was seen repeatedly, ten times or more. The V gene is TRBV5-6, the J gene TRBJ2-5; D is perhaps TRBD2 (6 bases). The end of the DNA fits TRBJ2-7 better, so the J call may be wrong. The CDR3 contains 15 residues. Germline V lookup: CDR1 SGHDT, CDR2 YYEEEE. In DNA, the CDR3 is TGTGCCAGCAGCTTGGGCTCGTCGATGGGGGGCGAGCAGTACTTC. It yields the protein CASSLGSSMGGEQYF.

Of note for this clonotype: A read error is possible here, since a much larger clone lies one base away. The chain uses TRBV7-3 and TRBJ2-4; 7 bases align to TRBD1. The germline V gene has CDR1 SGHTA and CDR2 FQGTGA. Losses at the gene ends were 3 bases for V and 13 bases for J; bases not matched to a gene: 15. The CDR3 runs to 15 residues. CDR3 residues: CASSFVTGLGDEQYF. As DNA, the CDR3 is TGTGCCAGCAGCTTTGTGACAGGGCTTGGCGATGAGCAGTACTTC.

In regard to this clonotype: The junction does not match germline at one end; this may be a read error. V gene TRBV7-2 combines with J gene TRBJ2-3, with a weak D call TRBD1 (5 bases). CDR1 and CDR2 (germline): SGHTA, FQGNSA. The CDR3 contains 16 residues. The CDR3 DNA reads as TGTGCCAGCAGGGGGCCCGGGTGCCTAGACGGAGAAGCGCAGTACTTT. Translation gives CASRGPGCLDGEAQYF.

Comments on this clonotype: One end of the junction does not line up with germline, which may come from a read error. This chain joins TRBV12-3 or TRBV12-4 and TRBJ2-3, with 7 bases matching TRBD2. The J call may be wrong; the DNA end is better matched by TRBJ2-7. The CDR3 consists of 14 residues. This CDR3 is CASSGAGVADTQYF. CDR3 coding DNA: TGTGCGAGCAGCGGGGCCGGGGTTGCAGATACGCAGTACTTC.

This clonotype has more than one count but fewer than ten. This chain's CDR3 is CASSPPGSRETQYF. Written as DNA, the CDR3 is TGTGCCAGCTCACCACCGGGGTCCCGGGAGACCCAGTACTTC. The rearrangement joins TRBV18 to TRBJ2-3; D unresolved. Gene TRBJ2-5 matches the end of the DNA better, so the J call may be wrong. The V gene's germline CDR1 is KGHSH and CDR2 LQKENI. This CDR3 is 14 amino acids long.

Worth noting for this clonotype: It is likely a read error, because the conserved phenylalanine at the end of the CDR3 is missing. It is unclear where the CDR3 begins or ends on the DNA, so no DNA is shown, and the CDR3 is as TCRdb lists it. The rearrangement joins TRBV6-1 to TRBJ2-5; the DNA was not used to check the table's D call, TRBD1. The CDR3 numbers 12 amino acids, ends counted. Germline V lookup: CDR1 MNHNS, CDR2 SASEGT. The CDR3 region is CASSRTRQGALL.

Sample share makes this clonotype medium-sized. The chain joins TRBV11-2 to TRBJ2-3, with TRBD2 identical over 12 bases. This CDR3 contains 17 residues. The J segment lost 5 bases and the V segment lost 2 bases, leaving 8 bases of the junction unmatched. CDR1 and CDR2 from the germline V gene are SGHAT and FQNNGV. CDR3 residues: CASSLRASGRAQDTQYF. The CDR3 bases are TGTGCCAGCAGCTTAAGGGCTAGCGGGAGGGCCCAAGATACGCAGTATTTT.

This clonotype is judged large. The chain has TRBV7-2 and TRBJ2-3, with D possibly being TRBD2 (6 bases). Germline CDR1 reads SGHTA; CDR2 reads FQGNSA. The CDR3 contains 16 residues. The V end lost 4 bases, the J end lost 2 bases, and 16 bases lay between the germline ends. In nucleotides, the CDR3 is TGTGCCAGCAGCTCAACTGGGGGAGGTTTCACAGATACGCAGTATTTT. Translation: CASSSTGGGFTDTQYF.

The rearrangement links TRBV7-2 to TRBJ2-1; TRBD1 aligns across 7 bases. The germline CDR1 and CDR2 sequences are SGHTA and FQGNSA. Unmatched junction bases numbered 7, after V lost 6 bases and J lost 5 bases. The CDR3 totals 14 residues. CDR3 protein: CASSKPGQHNEQFF. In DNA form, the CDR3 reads TGTGCCAGCAGTAAACCGGGACAGCACAATGAGCAGTTCTTC.

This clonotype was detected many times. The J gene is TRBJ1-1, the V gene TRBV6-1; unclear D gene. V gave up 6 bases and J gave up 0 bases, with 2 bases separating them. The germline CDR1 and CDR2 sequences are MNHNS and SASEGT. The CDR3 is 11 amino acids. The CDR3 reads CASRLNTEAFF. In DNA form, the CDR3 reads TGTGCCAGCAGATTGAACACTGAAGCTTTCTTT.

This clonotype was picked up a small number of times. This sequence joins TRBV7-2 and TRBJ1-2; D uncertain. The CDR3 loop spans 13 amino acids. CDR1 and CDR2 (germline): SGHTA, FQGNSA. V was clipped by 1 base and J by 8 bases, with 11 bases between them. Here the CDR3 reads CASSLDPAYGYTF. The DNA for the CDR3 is TGTGCCAGCAGCTTAGATCCAGCTTACGGCTACACCTTC.

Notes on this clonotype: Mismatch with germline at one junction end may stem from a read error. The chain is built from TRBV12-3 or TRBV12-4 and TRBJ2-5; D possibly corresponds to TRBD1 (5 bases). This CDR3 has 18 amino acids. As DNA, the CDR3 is TGTGCCAGCAGTTTGGGGCCCGTCGGGTGGGGTGGCCAAGAGACTCAGTACTTC. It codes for CASSLGPVGWGGQETQYF.

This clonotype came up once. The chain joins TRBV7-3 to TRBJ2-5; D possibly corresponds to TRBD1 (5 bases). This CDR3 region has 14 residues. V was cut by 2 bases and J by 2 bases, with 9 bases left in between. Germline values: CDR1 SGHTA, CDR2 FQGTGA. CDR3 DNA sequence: TGTGCCAGCAGCTTAGACAGTGGACAAGAGACCCAGTACTTC. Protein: CASSLDSGQETQYF.

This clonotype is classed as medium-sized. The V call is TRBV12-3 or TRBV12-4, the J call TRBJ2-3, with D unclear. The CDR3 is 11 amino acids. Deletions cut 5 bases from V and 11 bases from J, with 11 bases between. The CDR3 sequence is CASSQSSGQYF. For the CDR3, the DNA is TGTGCCAGCAGTCAGAGCAGTGGGCAGTATTTT.